The T cell receptor (beta chain) described here comes from a study of CD8 T cells in Susac syndrome. This clonotype was seen only a few times. Random hexamers were used to reverse transcribe an amount of roughly 0.45 to 1 ug RNA. Via MiXCR, TCRdb re-called the immunoSEQ multiplex PCR reads, giving one row per CDR3 protein. The sample includes some 200,000 distinct CDR3 sequences, about 94% of them seen just once. Trimming shortened V by 4 bases and J by 3 bases, and 13 bases separated the two germline ends. The CDR3 length is 14 residues. Looked up from germline, CDR1 is MNHNS and CDR2 is SASEGT. The receptor was isolated from a human donor with Susac syndrome. Sequences were obtained from CD4+ T cells from PBMCs. V usage is TRBV6-1 and J usage is TRBJ2-7, with D unresolved. The chain's CDR3 is CASSGSIVVYEQYF. The CDR3 nucleotides read TGTGCCAGCAGTGGAAGCATAGTGGTCTACGAGCAGTACTTC.